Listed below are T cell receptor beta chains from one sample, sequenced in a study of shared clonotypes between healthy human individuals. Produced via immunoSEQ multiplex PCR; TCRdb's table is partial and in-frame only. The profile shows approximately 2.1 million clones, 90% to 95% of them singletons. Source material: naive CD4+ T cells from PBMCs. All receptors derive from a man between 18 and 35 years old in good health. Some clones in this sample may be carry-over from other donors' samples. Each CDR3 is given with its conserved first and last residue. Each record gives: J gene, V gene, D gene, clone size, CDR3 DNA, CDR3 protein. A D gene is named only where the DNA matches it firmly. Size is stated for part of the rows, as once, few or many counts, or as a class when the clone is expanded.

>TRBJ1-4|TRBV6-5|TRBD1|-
TGTGCCAGCAGGAGGACAGGGACTTATGAAAAACTGTTTTTT
CASRRTGTYEKLFF
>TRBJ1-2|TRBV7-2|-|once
TGTGCCAGCAGCTTACGGGGGGCGCCCGGCTACACCTTC
CASSLRGAPGYTF
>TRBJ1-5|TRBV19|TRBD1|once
TGTGCCAGTAGTTTACAGGGGTATAGCAATCAGCCCCAGCATTTT
CASSLQGYSNQPQHF
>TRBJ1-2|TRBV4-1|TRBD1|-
TGCGCCAGCAGCCGTATTACAGGGGAAGGCTACACCTTC
CASSRITGEGYTF
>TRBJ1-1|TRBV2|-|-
TGTGCCAGCACGGGTCTCCCTGTCTTGGTGCGGAACACTGAAGCTTTCTTT
CASTGLPVLVRNTEAFF
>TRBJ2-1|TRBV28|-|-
TGTGCCAGCAGTTTTCGGGCAGAGCAGTTCTTC
CASSFRAEQFF
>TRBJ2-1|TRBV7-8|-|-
TGTGCCAGCAGCCCGCGGGGTTTAGGTGAGCAGTTCTTC
CASSPRGLGEQFF
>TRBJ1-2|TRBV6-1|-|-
TGTGCCAGCAGAACAGGGAACTATGGCTACACCTTC
CASRTGNYGYTF
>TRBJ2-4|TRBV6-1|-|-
TGTGCCAGCACCCTCAGGGACGGTAACATTCAGTACTTC
CASTLRDGNIQYF
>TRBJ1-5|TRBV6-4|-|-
TGTGCCAGCAGTGACCACACAGGGATGCGCCAGCCCCAGCATTTT
CASSDHTGMRQPQHF
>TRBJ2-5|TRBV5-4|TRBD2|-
TGTGCCAGCAGCTCCCCGTCAGGACTAGCGGGGAATCAAGAGACCCAGTACTTC
CASSSPSGLAGNQETQYF
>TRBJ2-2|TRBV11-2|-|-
TGTGCCAGCAGCCGCCCCGGGGAGCTGTTTTTT
CASSRPGELFF
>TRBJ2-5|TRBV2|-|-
TGTGCCAGCAGTAAAATGGGGGAGACCCAGTACTTC
CASSKMGETQYF
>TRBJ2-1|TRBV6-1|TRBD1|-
TGTGCCAGCAGTGAGAGACAGGGCTACAATGAGCAGTTCTTC
CASSERQGYNEQFF
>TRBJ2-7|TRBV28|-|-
TGTGCCAGCAGCTCCCCCGGCAGGGACTCGGAGCAGTACTTC
CASSSPGRDSEQYF
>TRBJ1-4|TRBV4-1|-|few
TGCGCCAGCAGCCAAGTGGGTTTGGTTGAAAAACTGTTTTTT
CASSQVGLVEKLFF
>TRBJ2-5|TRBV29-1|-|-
TGCAGCGTTGTACACAGCCAAGAGACCCAGTACTTC
CSVVHSQETQYF
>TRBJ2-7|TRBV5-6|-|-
-
CASSFGPGGHGSYEQYF
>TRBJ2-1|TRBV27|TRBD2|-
TGTGCCAGCAGTCAGCTCCTGGACATGTTTGCGGGGGTCAATGAGCAGTTCTTC
CASSQLLDMFAGVNEQFF
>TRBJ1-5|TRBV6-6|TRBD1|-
TGTGCCAGCACCAGACAGGGGGGGATGAGACAGCCCCAGCATTTT
CASTRQGGMRQPQHF
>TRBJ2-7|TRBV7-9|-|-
TGTGCCAGCAGCTTAGCAGGGGCAACCTCTTACGAGCAGTACTTC
CASSLAGATSYEQYF
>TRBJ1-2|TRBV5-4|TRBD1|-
TGTGCCAGCAGCCCGGGAGACAGGGGAGATAGTGGCTACACCTTC
CASSPGDRGDSGYTF
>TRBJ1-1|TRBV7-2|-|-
TGTGCCAGCAGCCCTTCGGGAGGGTCGAACACTGAAGCTTTCTTT
CASSPSGGSNTEAFF
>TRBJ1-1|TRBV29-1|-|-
TGCAGCGCTGGTCTAAGGAACACTGAAGCTTTCTTT
CSAGLRNTEAFF
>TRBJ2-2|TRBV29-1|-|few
TGCAGCGTTGGAGGGGGGACCGGGGAGCTGTTTTTT
CSVGGGTGELFF
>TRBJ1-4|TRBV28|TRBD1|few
TGTGCCAGCAGCACTCCGGGACAGGGAGGGGAAAAACTGTTTTTT
CASSTPGQGGEKLFF
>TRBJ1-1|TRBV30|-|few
TGTGCCCGGGGTCTCGGAACTGAAGCTTTCTTT
CARGLGTEAFF